Below, 30 T cell receptor beta chains from the same sample are listed, as sequenced in a study of blood T cell repertoires in COVID-19. Assay: immunoSEQ multiplex PCR; the TCRdb copy retains only in-frame clones and omits some. The sample has about 240,000 clones, roughly 83% seen once. Input material: peripheral blood. These receptors were taken from a woman of 80 years or more with acute or convalescent COVID-19.

This chain joins TRBV6-6 and TRBJ1-3; a possible D gene is TRBD1 (6 bases). With 6 bases removed from V and 2 bases from J, the gap between germline ends came to 14 bases. Per the germline V gene, CDR1 is MNHNY and CDR2 is SVGAGI (reference sequence). CDR3 length equals 15 residues. The DNA for the CDR3 is TGTGCCAGCAGCCGTGATACAGGGACTGGAAACACCATATATTTT. Its translation: CASSRDTGTGNTIYF.

The rearrangement uses TRBV7-6 and TRBJ2-3; 8 bases map to TRBD2. The CDR3 length is 14 residues. Germline assignment: CDR1 SGHVS and CDR2 FNYEAQ. V lost 5 bases and J lost 9; bases outside the gene matches: 10. In nucleotides, the CDR3 is TGTGCCAGCAGCAGAGCGGGAGATTCAGGGACGCAGTATTTT. Translation: CASSRAGDSGTQYF. The full variable domain, its missing parts supplied by reference TRBV7-6 and TRBJ2-3, is GAGVSQSPRYKVTKRGQDVALRCDPISGHVSLYWYRQALGQGPEFLTYFNYEAQQDKSGLPNDRFSAERPEGSISTLTIQRTEQRDSAMYRCASSRAGDSGTQYFGPGTRLTVL.

This chain connects TRBV27 to TRBJ2-5; D not resolved. The germline V and J ends were trimmed by 2 bases and 1 base, with 14 bases remaining between them. Germline V gives CDR1 MNHEY, CDR2 SMNVEV (reference sequence). There are 16 residues in the CDR3. The CDR3 loop is CASSLSANILQETQYF. The CDR3 nucleotides read TGTGCCAGCAGTTTAAGTGCCAACATCCTCCAAGAGACCCAGTACTTC.

This clone has only a few counts. The V gene is TRBV2, the J gene TRBJ2-7; 10 bases are a match to TRBD1. The germline V gene has CDR1 SNHLY and CDR2 FYNNEI. After removal of 8 bases from V and 3 bases from J, the junction contained 10 bases not matched to a gene. This CDR3 is 15 amino acids long. CDR3 coding DNA: TGTGCCAGCGCTCCCGGGACAGGGGTACACTACGAGCAGTACTTC. It encodes CASAPGTGVHYEQYF.

The chain recombines TRBV14 with TRBJ1-1; D gene unclear. CDR3 length: 13 amino acids. Trimming took 6 bases from V and 3 from J, leaving 11 bases between them. CDR1 and CDR2 (germline): SGHDN, FVKESK. The CDR3 nucleotides read TGTGCCAGCAGTCTTAGCACGTACACTGAAGCTTTCTTT. Translating it yields CASSLSTYTEAFF.

The rearrangement joins TRBV28 to TRBJ2-2; 10 bases map to TRBD1. This CDR3 spans 17 amino acids. From germline, CDR1 is MDHEN and CDR2 SYDVKM. V gave up 0 bases and J gave up 3 bases; unmatched junction bases: 4. DNA of the CDR3: TGTGCCAGCAGTTTATGGGGGACAGGGGTTGACACCGGGGAGCTGTTTTTT. It specifies CASSLWGTGVDTGELFF.

This chain's CDR3 is CATSSETSGGAGKNIQYF. In DNA, the CDR3 is TGTGCCACCAGCAGCGAGACTAGCGGGGGGGCTGGCAAAAACATTCAGTACTTC. This chain links TRBV15 with TRBJ2-4; 14 bases map to TRBD2. J was trimmed by 3 bases and V by 3 bases; bases with no gene match: 7. Looked up from germline, CDR1 is LNHNV and CDR2 is YYDKDF (reference sequence). The CDR3 has 18 residues.

This chain joins TRBV7-9 and TRBJ2-5, with D possibly matching TRBD1 (5 bases). Trimming left V 1 base short and J 5 bases short, with 17 bases between. Germline V gene data show CDR1 as SEHNR and CDR2 as FQNEAQ (reference sequence). The CDR3 is 16 residues long. The CDR3 nucleotides are TGTGCCAGCAGCTTAGGGATTCAAGGGGCCGGGGAGACCCAGTACTTC. Protein product: CASSLGIQGAGETQYF. Using reference TRBV7-9 and TRBJ2-5 for the parts outside the CDR3, the full variable domain is DTGVSQNPRHKITKRGQNVTFRCDPISEHNRLYWYRQTLGQGPEFLTYFQNEAQLEKSRLLSDRFSAERPKGSFSTLEIQRTEQGDSAMYLCASSLGIQGAGETQYFGPGTRLLVL.

This chain uses TRBV6-5 with TRBJ2-7; a possible D gene is TRBD1 (6 bases). The germline V and J ends were trimmed by 8 bases and 0 bases, with 11 bases remaining between them. CDR3 length: 13 amino acids. The germline CDR1 and CDR2 sequences are MNHEY and SVGAGI. The CDR3 spells CASRTANSYEQYF. The CDR3 bases are TGTGCCAGCCGGACAGCAAACTCCTACGAGCAGTACTTC.

The sample holds a few counts of this clone. V and J are TRBV27 and TRBJ1-1, with 10 positions matching TRBD1. Looked up from germline, CDR1 is MNHEY and CDR2 is SMNVEV (reference sequence). This CDR3 is built from 16 residues. V dropped 5 bases and J dropped 5; count of bases not matched to a gene: 11. This CDR3 reads CASSLLGTGARTEAFF. DNA of the CDR3: TGTGCCAGCAGTCTCCTCGGGACAGGGGCGAGAACTGAAGCTTTCTTT.

The chain uses TRBV27 and TRBJ2-5; D is uncertain. V was pared by 6 bases and J by 4 bases, with 15 bases between. Per the germline V gene, CDR1 is MNHEY and CDR2 is SMNVEV (reference sequence). CDR3 length: 14 residues. CDR3 coding DNA: TGTGCCAGCAGCCCTTTGTGGGCCAGAGAGACCCAGTACTTC. This encodes CASSPLWARETQYF.

The V gene is TRBV6-4, the J gene TRBJ1-1; D gene unclear. CDR3 length equals 16 residues. Germline lookup yields CDR1 MRHNA and CDR2 SNTAGT. Trimming shortened V by 10 bases and J by 5 bases, and 26 bases separated the two germline ends. The CDR3, as DNA: TGTGCCACCTTCGGGGTGCTCGGGCGCCGGTGGACTGAAGCTTTCTTT. Its protein product is CATFGVLGRRWTEAFF.

This clone showed up just once. The chain carries TRBV2 and TRBJ2-5; 8 bases are shared with TRBD2. CDR1 is SNHLY, CDR2 FYNNEI, per germline. CDR3 size: 14 residues. J gave up 5 bases and V 6 bases, and 8 bases lay outside the gene matches. DNA for the CDR3: TGTGCCAGCAGAAGGGGGGTAGCGGGGGAGACCCAGTACTTC. Translation: CASRRGVAGETQYF. The entire variable domain, with the rest obtained from reference TRBV2 and TRBJ2-5, is as follows: EPEVTQTPSHQVTQMGQEVILRCVPISNHLYFYWYRQILGQKVEFLVSFYNNEISEKSEIFDDQFSVERPDGSNFTLKIRSTKLEDSAMYFCASRRGVAGETQYFGPGTRLLVL.

This clone was seen a handful of times. The CDR3 loop is CASSLRVNTGELFF. CDR3 in DNA: TGTGCCAGCAGCTTACGGGTGAACACCGGGGAGCTGTTTTTT. This rearrangement joins TRBV7-9 to TRBJ2-2; D unresolved. V was clipped by 2 bases and J by 1 base, with 5 bases between them. Looked up from germline, CDR1 is SEHNR and CDR2 is FQNEAQ (reference sequence). The CDR3 has 14 residues.

The rearrangement joins TRBV5-4 to TRBJ2-2, with TRBD1 identical over 7 bases. With 3 bases clipped from V and 4 bases from J, the junction kept 9 bases outside the gene matches. Germline CDR1 SGHNT, CDR2 YYREEE (reference sequence). The CDR3 is 16 amino acids. The CDR3, as DNA: TGTGCCAGCAGCTCCTTAAAAGGGGGCCCCACCGGGGAGCTGTTTTTT. Encoded protein: CASSSLKGGPTGELFF.

The genes are TRBV5-1 and TRBJ1-4, with a possible D match to TRBD1 (6 bases). V lost 2 bases and J 2 bases, leaving 10 bases between the germline ends. The CDR3 loop spans 15 amino acids. Germline lookup yields CDR1 SGHRS and CDR2 YFSETQ. The CDR3 protein is CASSLQGYTNEKLFF. In DNA, the CDR3 is TGCGCCAGCAGCTTACAGGGATATACTAATGAAAAACTGTTTTTT.

The CDR3 nucleotides read TGTGCCAGTAGTTCCCAAACAACTCGCAGGGAGACCCAGTACTTC. Translated, it gives CASSSQTTRRETQYF. The genes are TRBV19 and TRBJ2-5; D gene unclear. Germline CDR1 LNHDA, CDR2 SQIVND (reference sequence). The CDR3 has 15 residues. Deletions cut 5 bases from V and 5 bases from J, with 18 bases between.

V gene TRBV28 combines with J gene TRBJ1-4; 8 bases fit TRBD1. Germline V lookup: CDR1 MDHEN, CDR2 SYDVKM. The J segment lost 7 bases and the V segment lost 5 bases, leaving 9 bases of the junction unmatched. This CDR3 is built from 15 residues. The CDR3 region is CASSNPQGGSEKLFF. DNA of the CDR3: TGTGCCAGCAGTAACCCACAGGGGGGGAGTGAAAAACTGTTTTTT. Using reference TRBV28 and TRBJ1-4 for the parts outside the CDR3, the full variable domain is DVKVTQSSRYLVKRTGEKVFLECVQDMDHENMFWYRQDPGLGLRLIYFSYDVKMKEKGDIPEGYSVSREKKERFSLILESASTNQTSMYLCASSNPQGGSEKLFFGSGTQLSVL.

J is TRBJ2-5 and V is TRBV24-1; TRBD1 aligns across 8 bases. The CDR3 covers 13 residues. J gave up 5 bases and V 10 bases, and 8 bases lay outside the gene matches. CDR1 and CDR2 (germline): KGHDR, SFDVKD. CDR3 amino acids: CATSRGRLETQYF. In DNA form, the CDR3 reads TGTGCCACTTCCAGGGGGCGCTTGGAGACCCAGTACTTC.

This clone was seen just once. This chain links TRBV5-1 with TRBJ1-2; weak D call: TRBD1 (6 bases). CDR1 and CDR2 from the germline V gene are SGHRS and YFSETQ. The CDR3 runs 14 residues. The germline V and J ends were trimmed by 4 bases and 2 bases, with 12 bases remaining between them. CDR3 residues: CASSQDSNNYGYTF. The CDR3 nucleotides are TGCGCCAGCAGCCAGGACAGTAACAACTATGGCTACACCTTC.

This clone was recorded only once. V gene TRBV30 combines with J gene TRBJ2-4; D ambiguous. From germline, CDR1 is GTSNPN and CDR2 SVGIG (reference sequence). The CDR3 has 15 residues. V was pared by 3 bases and J by 1 base, with 13 bases between. DNA of the CDR3: TGTGCCTGGAGAAGAGAGGTCGGGGCCAAAAACATTCAGTACTTC. Its protein is CAWRREVGAKNIQYF.

A single count supports this clone. The J gene is TRBJ2-5, the V gene TRBV5-1; TRBD1 matches 7 bases. CDR3 size: 14 residues. The trim removed 6 bases at V and 5 bases at J, leaving 10 bases unmatched. Germline lookup yields CDR1 SGHRS and CDR2 YFSETQ. CDR3 DNA sequence: TGCGCCAGCAAGAGACAGGGATCGTCGGAGACCCAGTACTTC. Amino acids: CASKRQGSSETQYF.

The chain has TRBV5-5 and TRBJ2-1, with TRBD2 as a possible D gene (5 bases). The V gene lost 3 bases and the J gene lost 8 bases, with 18 bases spanning the gap. Germline CDR1 reads SGHKS; CDR2 reads YYEKEE (reference sequence). The CDR3 covers 15 residues. CDR3 region: CASSSAGVILDEQFF. DNA for the CDR3: TGTGCCAGCAGCTCGGCCGGGGTAATTCTCGATGAGCAGTTCTTC.

The chain is built from TRBV6-5 and TRBJ1-3, with 10 bases identical to TRBD1. Germline V lookup: CDR1 MNHEY, CDR2 SVGAGI. Losses at the gene ends were 2 bases for V and 4 bases for J; bases not matched to a gene: 2. CDR3 size: 15 residues. The CDR3 reads CASSYGTGAGNTIYF. The CDR3 nucleotides read TGTGCCAGCAGTTACGGGACAGGGGCAGGAAACACCATATATTTT.

V is TRBV28 and J is TRBJ1-5; D might be TRBD1 (6 bases). V dropped 3 bases and J dropped 2 bases, with 14 bases sitting between them. This CDR3 contains 16 residues. Germline CDR1 and CDR2: MDHEN and SYDVKM. The DNA of the CDR3 is TGTGCCAGCAGTTTCACAGGGAAGGGCGGCAATCAGCCCCAGCATTTT. Protein product: CASSFTGKGGNQPQHF.

This clone was seen only once. The chain employs TRBV18 and TRBJ1-1, with 7 bases aligning to TRBD1. This CDR3 contains 14 residues. The junction had 6 bases not matched to a gene; V was cut back by 4 bases and J by 4 bases. From germline, CDR1 is KGHSH and CDR2 LQKENI. CDR3 bases: TGTGCCAGCTCACTCGGGACAGATGGCACTGAAGCTTTCTTT. It is translated as CASSLGTDGTEAFF.

The V and J genes are TRBV5-6 and TRBJ2-7; 8 nucleotides line up with TRBD1. Germline loops: CDR1 SGHDT, CDR2 YYEEEE. V was clipped by 4 bases and J by 3 bases; unmatched bases: 6. CDR3 length: 14 residues. The CDR3 sequence is CASSPGQGFYEQYF. For the CDR3, the DNA is TGTGCCAGCAGCCCCGGACAGGGTTTCTACGAGCAGTACTTC.

The chain links TRBV3-1 (or the pseudogene TRBV3-2) to TRBJ1-3; tentatively, D is TRBD1 (5 bases). Germline CDR1 and CDR2: LGHDT and YNNKEL (reference sequence). V was pared by 4 bases and J by 4 bases, with 17 bases between. The CDR3 spans 16 residues. The CDR3 nucleotides are TGTGCCAGCAGCCCCTTCTCCCAGGGTGAAGGAAACACCATATATTTT. Its translation is CASSPFSQGEGNTIYF.

The chain uses TRBV12-3 or TRBV12-4 and TRBJ2-1; D is undetermined. V lost 1 base and J 5 bases, leaving 6 bases between the germline ends. The CDR3 covers 13 residues. CDR3 DNA sequence: TGTGCCAGCAGTTTAGTTCCCGACAATGAGCAGTTCTTC. Its protein product is CASSLVPDNEQFF.

This chain uses TRBV4-1 with TRBJ1-4, with D perhaps matching TRBD1 (5 bases). Trimming stripped 1 base from V and 1 base from J, with 7 bases between. The CDR3 has 15 amino acids. Per germline, CDR1 MGHRA and CDR2 YSYEKL. The CDR3 coding sequence is TGCGCCAGCAGCCAAGGGCAGGGAACTAATGAAAAACTGTTTTTT. Protein sequence: CASSQGQGTNEKLFF.